What follows describes a single T cell receptor (beta chain). Some clones are missing from TCRdb's copy, which holds only in-frame ones; the method was immunoSEQ multiplex PCR. The table lists roughly 510,000 clones, roughly nine tenths of them singletons. V was pared by 0 bases and J by 5 bases, with 10 bases between. Per germline, CDR1 LNHDA and CDR2 SQIVND (reference sequence). The CDR3 consists of 14 residues. The treatment: approximately 18 received Ad26.COV2.S at low or high dose, single or two shots; about five received placebo; per-sample allocation not given. Samples analyzed were those drawn on day 63 after the first vaccine or placebo injection. The data were obtained in a study of Ad26.COV2.S vaccination and SARS-CoV-2 variants.

This TCR was recovered from a person aged 18 to 65 who received the Ad26.COV2.S COVID-19 vaccine or a placebo. Sequenced here: peripheral blood, sampled in a trial of Ad26.COV2.S vaccine versus placebo. V is TRBV19 and J is TRBJ2-5, with D unclear. The CDR3 is CASSIERVSETQYF. As DNA, the CDR3 is TGTGCCAGTAGTATAGAGAGAGTTAGCGAGACCCAGTACTTC.